This T cell receptor (beta chain) is drawn from a study of T-cell reconstitution after alpha-beta-depleted transplantation in children. This clonotype was recorded a few times. The antigen is undetermined. TCRbeta library preparation incorporated unique molecular identifiers. TCRdb analysed the PCR reads with MiXCR anew, one entry per CDR3 protein. The table shows some 830,000 distinct CDR3 sequences, with 16% occurring only once. The V gene's germline CDR1 is SEHNR and CDR2 FQNEAQ (reference sequence). This CDR3 has 14 amino acids. After removal of 6 bases from V and 2 bases from J, the junction contained 1 base not matched to a gene. Whole-study findings and limits: Two months or so post-transplant, alpha-beta T cells reportedly derived from several hundred expanded graft clones. After transplant, high TCRbeta diversity at day 60 in some patients arose from surviving recipient T cells and thymic progenitors. One year after transplant, T-cell counts and diversity came mostly from newly produced T cells.

This sequence originates from a male patient under 18 who had a stem cell transplant for acute lymphoblastic leukemia, so the T cells may come from the graft donor. The material sequenced was PBMCs, mostly from graft donor cells, taken 360 days after TCRalphabeta/CD19-depleted stem cell transplant. This chain connects TRBV7-9 to TRBJ2-2; 9 bases are shared with TRBD1. CDR3 DNA: TGTGCCAGCAGGGGACAGGGCAACACCGGGGAGCTGTTTTTT. The encoded protein is CASRGQGNTGELFF.